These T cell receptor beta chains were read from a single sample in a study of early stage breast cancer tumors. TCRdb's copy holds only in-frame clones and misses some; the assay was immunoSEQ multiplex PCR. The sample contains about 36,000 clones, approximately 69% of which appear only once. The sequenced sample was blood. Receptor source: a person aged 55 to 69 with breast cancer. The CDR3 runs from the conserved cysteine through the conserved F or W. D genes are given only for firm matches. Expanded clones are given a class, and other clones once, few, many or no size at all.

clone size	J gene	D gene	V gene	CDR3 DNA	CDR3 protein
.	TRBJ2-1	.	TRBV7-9	TGTGCCAGCAGCTTAATCATAGGTCAGAATGAGCAGTTCTTC	CASSLIIGQNEQFF
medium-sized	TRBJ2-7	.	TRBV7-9	TGTGCCAGCAGCCAGGGGCCAGGTCGATCCTACGAGCAGTACTTC	CASSQGPGRSYEQYF
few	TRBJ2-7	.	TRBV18	TGTGCCAGCTCACCAGGAGACAGAGAGCAGTACTTC	CASSPGDREQYF
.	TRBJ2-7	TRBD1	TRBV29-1	TGCAGCGTTGAGCCTCGGACAGGCCACCCCTACGAGCAGTACTTC	CSVEPRTGHPYEQYF
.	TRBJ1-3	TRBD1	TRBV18	TGTGCCAGCTCACCCTTACAGGGGGCTGGAAACACCATATATTTT	CASSPLQGAGNTIYF
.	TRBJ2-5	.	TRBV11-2	TGTGCCAGCAGCCCCACCAGGATACTGTCGTCCTACCAAGAGACCCAGTACTTC	CASSPTRILSSYQETQYF
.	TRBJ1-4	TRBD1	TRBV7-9	TGTGCCAGCAGCTTTCGAACGACAGGGCGTTTGATTAATGAAAAACTGTTTTTT	CASSFRTTGRLINEKLFF
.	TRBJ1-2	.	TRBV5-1	TGCGCCAGCAGCCCTGGGACGGCTAACTATGGCTACACCTTC	CASSPGTANYGYTF
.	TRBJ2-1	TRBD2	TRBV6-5	TGTGCCAGCAGTTTAGCGGGAGGGAGCTCCTACAATGAGCAGTTCTTC	CASSLAGGSSYNEQFF
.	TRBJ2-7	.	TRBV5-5	TGTGCCAGCAGCTTGACATTGGTTGGGCAGGCCAGATCCTACGAGCAGTACTTC	CASSLTLVGQARSYEQYF
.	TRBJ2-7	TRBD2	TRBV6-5	TGTGCCAGCAGTTACCGGCTTGCGGGGGGGGATCGCGAGCAGTACTTC	CASSYRLAGGDREQYF
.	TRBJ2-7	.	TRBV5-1	TGCGCCAGCAGCCGTGGGACCCAGATCACCTACGAGCAGTACTTC	CASSRGTQITYEQYF
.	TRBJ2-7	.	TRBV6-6	TGTGCCAGCAGTTTAGGGGGGGCCTCCTACGAGCAGTACTTC	CASSLGGASYEQYF
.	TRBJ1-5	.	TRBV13	TGTGCCAGCAGCTTGGGGGGGGGAGGCCAGCCCCAGCATTTT	CASSLGGGGQPQHF
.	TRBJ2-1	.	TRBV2	TGTGCCAGCACCACTAGCAGGGAGCAGTTCTTC	CASTTSREQFF
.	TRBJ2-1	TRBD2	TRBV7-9	TGTGCCAGCAGCTTAGTTGGTAGTGGGACTAGCCTCTACAATGAGCAGTTCTTC	CASSLVGSGTSLYNEQFF
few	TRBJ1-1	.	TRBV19	TGTGCCACCCGCCGCGGCGGCCCTTTGAACACTGAAGCTTTCTTT	CATRRGGPLNTEAFF
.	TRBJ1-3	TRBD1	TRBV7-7	TGTGCTAGCAACTATACAGGGGTCTCTGGAAACACCATATATTTT	CASNYTGVSGNTIYF
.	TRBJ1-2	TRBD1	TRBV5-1	TGCGCCAGCAGCTTAGGGGGGACAGGGAGAGGCTATGGCTACACCTTC	CASSLGGTGRGYGYTF
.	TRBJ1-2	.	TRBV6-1	TGTGCCAGTAAGGTACAGCCTAACTATGGCTACACCTTC	CASKVQPNYGYTF
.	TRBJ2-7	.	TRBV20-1	TGCAGTGCAGGACTCTCCTACGAGCAGTACTTC	CSAGLSYEQYF
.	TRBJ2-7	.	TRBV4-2	TGTGCCAGCAGCCAAGATCTGGCGGGGGCGGGGGACGAGCAGTACTTC	CASSQDLAGAGDEQYF
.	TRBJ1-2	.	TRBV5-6	TGTGCCAGCAGGACAGTAAACTATGGCTACACCTTC	CASRTVNYGYTF
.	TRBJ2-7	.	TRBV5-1	TGCGCCAGCAGCGGGGCACGAACCTACGAGCAGTACTTC	CASSGARTYEQYF
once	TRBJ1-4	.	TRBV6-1	TGTGCCAGCAGTGTAGCAGGTTGGGATGAAAAACTGTTTTTT	CASSVAGWDEKLFF
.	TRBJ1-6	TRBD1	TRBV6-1	TGTGCCAGCAGGACGACAGGGACGAATTCACCCCTCCACTTT	CASRTTGTNSPLHF
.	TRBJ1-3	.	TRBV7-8	TGTGCCAGCAGCTTTCGAGGGACTGGAAACACCATATATTTT	CASSFRGTGNTIYF
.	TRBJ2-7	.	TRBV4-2	TGTGCCAGCAGCCAATTCAAGATCGGTGTGTCCACAGGAACAAGCTCCTACGAGCAGTACTTC	CASSQFKIGVSTGTSSYEQYF
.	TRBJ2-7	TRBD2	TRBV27	TGTGCCAGCAGACCGGGACTAGCGGTGTCCTACGAGCAGTACTTC	CASRPGLAVSYEQYF
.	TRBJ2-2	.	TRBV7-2	TGTGCCAGCAGCTTATCTGTGACGAACACCGGGGAGCTGTTTTTT	CASSLSVTNTGELFF
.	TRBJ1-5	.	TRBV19	TGTGCCAGTAGTACCCCGGGAAACAATCAGCCCCAGCATTTT	CASSTPGNNQPQHF
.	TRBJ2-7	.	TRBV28	TGTGCCAGCAGGACTCCGGGTACCTACGAGCAGTACTTC	CASRTPGTYEQYF
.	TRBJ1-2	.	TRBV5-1	TGCGCCAGCAGCTTGAGTGCGTCAGGTCCTAATCTCCGCTATGGCTACACCTTC	CASSLSASGPNLRYGYTF
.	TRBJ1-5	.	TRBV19	TGTGCCAGTAGTGATGGACTTCCCAGCAATCAGCCCCAGCATTTT	CASSDGLPSNQPQHF
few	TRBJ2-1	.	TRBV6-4	TGTGCCAGCAGCCCGTCCGCGGGGGCGGGTGATGAGCAGTTCTTC	CASSPSAGAGDEQFF
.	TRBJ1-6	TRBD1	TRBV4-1	TGCGCCAGCAGCCAAGCGGGACAGGGGGCCCGGGACTCCTATAATTCACCCCTCCACTTT	CASSQAGQGARDSYNSPLHF
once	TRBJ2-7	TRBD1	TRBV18	TGTGCCAGCTCACCACCGGGACAGGTTTCGGAGCAGTACTTC	CASSPPGQVSEQYF
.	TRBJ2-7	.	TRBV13	TGTGCCAGCAGCCAGGATAGCGGCTACGAGCAGTACTTC	CASSQDSGYEQYF
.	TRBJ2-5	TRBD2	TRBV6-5	TGTGCCAGCAGTTACGGGCTAGCGGGAGGTGAAGAGACCCAGTACTTC	CASSYGLAGGEETQYF
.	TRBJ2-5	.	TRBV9	TGTGCCAGCAGCTCAAGGAGGGCCGGAGAGACCCAGTACTTC	CASSSRRAGETQYF
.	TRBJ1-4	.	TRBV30	TGTGCCTGGATGGGGGGAGACGAAAAACTGTTTTTT	CAWMGGDEKLFF
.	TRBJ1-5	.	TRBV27	TGTGCCAGCAGTTTGGCAGTAAGCAATCAGCCCCAGCATTTT	CASSLAVSNQPQHF
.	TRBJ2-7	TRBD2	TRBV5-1	TGCGCCAGCAGCCGGCGGGGGGATGACTACGAGCAGTACTTC	CASSRRGDDYEQYF